This T cell receptor (beta chain) was observed in a study of blood T cells in healthy people across ages. Study findings and constraints: The recorded TCR beta diversity per million T cells decreased in a roughly linear manner with age.

Germline V gene sequence: CDR1 MNHEY, CDR2 SVGEGT. CDR3 size: 13 residues. Alongside a J-beta primer mix, a sample-barcoded 5' primer served in a second PCR lasting about 7 to 11 cycles. A tag from a template-switch adaptor with 12 random nucleotides marked each cDNA molecule. Sequencing of every sample gave 2.5 million or more CDR3-containing paired-end reads. TCRdb re-derived calls from the 5' RACE reads in MiXCR, one entry per CDR3 protein. This sample has approximately 1.5 million distinct CDR3 sequences, with 34% found just once. Peripheral blood samples of approximately 10 milliliters were drawn from each donor. Points on this clonotype: The antigen remains undetermined. At one of its ends the junction is not consistent with the germline gene, which may arise from a read error.

This receptor was obtained from a woman aged 25 to 39 in good health. The chain couples TRBV6-2 or TRBV6-3 to TRBJ2-1, with D possibly TRBD2 on 6 matching bases. Sample: blood. In nucleotides, the CDR3 is TGTGCCAACAGTCGAGGACTATTTGGTGAGCAGTTCTTC. Its protein is CANSRGLFGEQFF.